The source of this T cell receptor beta chain is a study of brain T cells in children with intractable seizures. Findings of the study overall: Clones missing pre-surgery may reflect undersampling of that blood sample.

Only cases whose brain tissue showed the highest T cell transcript signatures were sequenced. In its sample, this clone was seen once. Antigen specificity is unknown. This CDR3 has 13 residues. CDR1 is SGHAT, CDR2 FQNNGV, per germline. Trimming removed 5 bases from V and 3 bases from J, with 9 bases in between. Repertoires were generated with immunoSEQ multiplex PCR, while TCRdb's copy carries only in-frame clones and drops some. Among around 44,000 clones listed, 80% to 95% were seen once. Sequences were derived from peripheral blood, sampled at surgery. The clonotype originates from a girl aged 2 to 9 with tuberous sclerosis and intractable seizures. The chain employs TRBV11-2 and TRBJ2-3; D gene uncertain. This chain's CDR3 is CASSPLGTDTQYF. CDR3 DNA: TGTGCCAGCAGCCCCTTAGGGACAGATACGCAGTATTTT.